Listed below are T cell receptor beta chains from one sample, sequenced in a study of metastatic and nonmetastatic thyroid tumors. TCRdb re-called the PCR reads via MiXCR. The repertoire holds thousands of clones, with less than 30% as singletons. The source material was tumor tissue. Receptors were obtained from a female donor with papillary thyroid cancer or a benign thyroid nodule (not recorded which). Some clones in this sample may be carry-over from other donors' samples. Each CDR3 is given with its conserved first and last residue. D genes are given only for firm matches. Clone size appears in some rows only: once, few, many, or a class for an expanded clone.

TRBJ2-1	TRBV2	TRBD2	medium-sized	CASRLREGQAEQFF	TGTGCCAGCAGACTGCGGGAGGGACAAGCGGAGCAGTTCTTC
TRBJ1-2	TRBV28	.	.	CASRVEELYTF	TGTGCCAGCAGGGTCGAAGAACTCTACACCTTC
TRBJ2-7	TRBV12-3/TRBV12-4	TRBD1	few	CASSTAGTGYEQYF	TGTGCCAGCAGTACGGCCGGGACAGGCTACGAGCAGTACTTC
TRBJ2-3	TRBV20-1	.	many	CSASVRADTQYF	TGCAGTGCATCTGTGAGGGCAGATACGCAGTATTTT
TRBJ1-5	TRBV28	.	few	CASSIAGSNQPQHF	TGTGCCAGCTCCATTGCGGGAAGCAATCAGCCCCAGCATTTT
TRBJ1-2	TRBV3-1	.	.	CASSQEGSRQGSFGYTF	TGTGCCAGCAGCCAAGAGGGAAGCCGGCAGGGCTCTTTTGGCTACACCTTC
TRBJ2-7	TRBV19	.	medium-sized	CASSNGNGYEQYF	TGTGCCAGTAGTAATGGTAACGGCTACGAGCAGTACTTC
TRBJ1-1	TRBV7-3	.	.	CASSLSGPGHTEAFF	TGTGCCAGCAGCTTAAGCGGTCCCGGACACACTGAAGCTTTCTTT
TRBJ2-7	TRBV6-1	.	few	CASSGGTYEQYF	TGTGCCAGCAGTGGGGGGACGTACGAGCAGTACTTC
TRBJ2-7	TRBV6-5	.	few	CASSYSAAPYEQYF	TGTGCCAGCAGTTACTCCGCAGCTCCCTACGAGCAGTACTTC
TRBJ2-7	TRBV25-1	.	.	CASSLRGYEQYF	TGTGCCAGCAGCTTAAGAGGGTACGAGCAGTACTTC